This entry describes one TCR beta chain. Its antigen is still unknown. Repertoires were generated with immunoSEQ multiplex PCR, while TCRdb's copy carries only in-frame clones and drops some. The profile shows about 97,000 clones, 91% of them singletons. V was pared by 4 bases and J by 11 bases, with 14 bases of the junction left unmatched. CDR1 is MDHEN, CDR2 SYDVKM, per germline. The CDR3 is 15 amino acids. The entry originates in a study of graft-versus-host responses after intestinal transplantation. About the research overall: Uniformly, recipients were administered anti-thymocyte globulin induction with subsequent tacrolimus and steroids for about 3 years. Broader study findings: Graft-versus-host to host-versus-graft clonal ratios in allografts were high in patients with graft-donor T cell macrochimerism. GvH clones were identified in recipient marrow, with some first appearing in ileum or blood.

The chain couples TRBV28 to TRBJ1-5; 7 bases agree with TRBD1. This sequence originates from a human donor who was the organ donor for an intestinal transplant. Sequenced material: unstimulated CD4+ T cells sorted from spleen or lymph node cells, taken before transplant. The CDR3 loop reads CASSSSGTVEFAQHF. CDR3 bases: TGTGCCAGCAGTTCATCCGGGACAGTGGAATTCGCCCAGCATTTT.